A single sample gave rise to the 31 T cell receptor beta chains below, sequenced in a study of blood T cell repertoires in COVID-19. This table comes from immunoSEQ multiplex PCR, and its TCRdb copy is limited to in-frame clones, with some not included. Of approximately 81,000 clones detected, more than 75% appear once; the ten largest clones hold less than 8.5%. Sequencing used peripheral blood. These receptors came from a human donor in a cohort sampled during active COVID-19.

The chain links TRBV25-1 to TRBJ1-1, with TRBD1 identical over 9 bases. V lost 3 bases to trimming and J lost 0 bases; unmatched junction nucleotides: 5. This CDR3 is built from 16 residues. Germline V gives CDR1 MGHDK, CDR2 SYGVNS. The CDR3 region is CASSEETGGLNTEAFF. The CDR3 region has the DNA TGTGCCAGCAGTGAGGAGACAGGGGGTTTGAACACTGAAGCTTTCTTT.

The J gene is TRBJ1-1, the V gene TRBV18, with D perhaps matching TRBD1 (6 bases). Germline V gives CDR1 KGHSH, CDR2 LQKENI. The CDR3 is 14 amino acids. Trimming stripped 3 bases from V and 2 bases from J, with 10 bases between. For the CDR3, the DNA is TGTGCCAGCTCACCCGGGACACCAAACACTGAAGCTTTCTTT. Amino acids: CASSPGTPNTEAFF. The whole variable domain, remainder taken from reference TRBV18 and TRBJ1-1, is NAGVMQNPRHLVRRRGQEARLRCSPMKGHSHVYWYRQLPEEGLKFMVYLQKENIIDESGMPKERFSAEFPKEGPSILRIQQVVRGDSAAYFCASSPGTPNTEAFFGQGTRLTVV.

This chain joins TRBV11-2 and TRBJ2-6; 7 nucleotides line up with TRBD1. Trimming took 5 bases from V and 4 from J; bases not matched to a gene: 14. Germline V lookup: CDR1 SGHAT, CDR2 FQNNGV. CDR3 length equals 18 residues. This CDR3 is CASSPPRTGPGGANVLTF. CDR3 coding DNA: TGTGCCAGCAGCCCACCTAGGACAGGACCCGGCGGGGCCAACGTCCTGACTTTC.

This chain uses TRBV5-6 with TRBJ2-7; possible D gene TRBD1, 6 bases. Germline V gene data show CDR1 as SGHDT and CDR2 as YYEEEE. The ends were cut back, 5 bases at V and 7 bases at J, with 7 bases in the middle. The CDR3 runs to 10 residues. The CDR3 loop is CASRGTEQYF. DNA of the CDR3: TGTGCCAGCAGGGGGACAGAGCAGTACTTC.

The V gene is TRBV5-1, the J gene TRBJ1-1, with D possibly matching TRBD1 (5 bases). V shed 3 bases and J shed 1 base, with 7 bases lying between them. The CDR3 has 13 residues. CDR1 and CDR2 (germline): SGHRS, YFSETQ. In DNA form, the CDR3 reads TGCGCCAGCAGCTCCGGACAGAACACTGAAGCTTTCTTT. Translating it yields CASSSGQNTEAFF.

The CDR3 is CASTFRQEQYF. For the CDR3, the DNA is TGTGCCAGCACTTTCCGTCAGGAGCAGTACTTC. This rearrangement joins TRBV28 to TRBJ2-7; D unresolved. V dropped 7 bases and J dropped 7 bases, with 11 bases sitting between them. Germline V CDR1 and CDR2: MDHEN, SYDVKM. CDR3 length: 11 amino acids. The full variable domain, rest sourced from reference TRBV28 and TRBJ2-7, is DVKVTQSSRYLVKRTGEKVFLECVQDMDHENMFWYRQDPGLGLRLIYFSYDVKMKEKGDIPEGYSVSREKKERFSLILESASTNQTSMYLCASTFRQEQYFGPGTRLTVT.

This clone was seen only a few times. V usage is TRBV7-9 and J usage is TRBJ1-1; 9 bases are a match to TRBD1. With 3 bases clipped from V and 4 bases from J, the junction kept 6 bases outside the gene matches. CDR3 length equals 15 residues. In germline, CDR1 is SEHNR, CDR2 FQNEAQ (reference sequence). The CDR3 loop is CASSLQTGGGTEAFF. CDR3 in DNA: TGTGCCAGCAGCTTGCAAACAGGGGGCGGCACTGAAGCTTTCTTT.

The J gene is TRBJ2-7, the V gene TRBV18; 9 bases map to TRBD1. Per germline, CDR1 KGHSH and CDR2 LQKENI. This CDR3 contains 16 residues. Trimming removed 3 bases from V and 5 bases from J; junction bases left unmatched: 11. The CDR3 is CASSPPPGTGFHEQYF. CDR3 DNA sequence: TGTGCCAGCTCACCTCCTCCCGGGACAGGGTTCCACGAGCAGTACTTC.

In its sample, this clone was seen a few times. This chain uses TRBV14 with TRBJ1-3; possibly TRBD1 for D (5 bases). Trimming left V 5 bases short and J 0 bases short, with 14 bases between. The CDR3 is 16 residues long. Germline-derived CDR1 and CDR2 are SGHDN and FVKESK. The CDR3 nucleotides are TGTGCCAGCAGCGTCGTGGGACTGAACTCTGGAAACACCATATATTTT. The encoded protein is CASSVVGLNSGNTIYF.

This chain joins TRBV10-3 and TRBJ1-4, with 8 bases aligning to TRBD1. V lost 2 bases, J lost 2 bases, and 1 base stayed unmatched. The CDR3 sequence is 15 residues long. The V gene's germline CDR1 is ENHRY and CDR2 SYGVKD. CDR3 DNA: TGTGCCATCAGTGAGAGGACAGGGACTAATGAAAAACTGTTTTTT. Translating gives CAISERTGTNEKLFF.

V and J are TRBV19 and TRBJ2-4; maybe TRBD2 (6 bases). The CDR3 contains 16 residues. The germline gives CDR1 LNHDA, CDR2 SQIVND (reference sequence). V was pared by 0 bases and J by 10 bases, with 19 bases between. The CDR3 region has the DNA TGTGCCAGTAGTATAGACCCCGCGATGGGGAGCGGGATTCAGTACTTC. Encoded protein: CASSIDPAMGSGIQYF. Complete variable domain (other parts from reference TRBV19 and TRBJ2-4): DGGITQSPKYLFRKEGQNVTLSCEQNLNHDAMYWYRQDPGQGLRLIYYSQIVNDFQKGDIAEGYSVSREKKESFPLTVTSAQKNPTAFYLCASSIDPAMGSGIQYFGAGTRLSVL.

V and J are TRBV10-1 and TRBJ2-7; 8 nucleotides agree with TRBD1. Germline V gene data show CDR1 as WNHNN and CDR2 as SYGVQD (reference sequence). There are 15 residues in the CDR3. Trimming removed 4 bases from V and 4 bases from J; junction bases left unmatched: 9. CDR3 in amino acids: CASSGGQGARYEQYF. CDR3 DNA: TGCGCCAGCAGTGGGGGCCAGGGGGCGCGGTACGAGCAGTACTTC.

The genes are TRBV11-1 and TRBJ2-2; 8 bases fit TRBD1. The CDR3 is 15 residues long. Germline-derived CDR1 and CDR2 are SGHAT and FQDESV (reference sequence). The V gene end was trimmed by 4 bases and the J gene end by 4 bases; junction bases not matched to a gene: 5. This CDR3 is CASSSRGQVTGELFF. For the CDR3, the DNA is TGTGCCAGCAGCTCCAGGGGGCAGGTCACCGGGGAGCTGTTTTTT.

The rearrangement uses TRBV7-9 and TRBJ1-2, with 11 positions matching TRBD1. In germline, CDR1 is SEHNR, CDR2 FQNEAQ (reference sequence). J gave up 8 bases and V 4 bases, and 6 bases lay outside the gene matches. The CDR3 sequence is 14 residues long. This chain's CDR3 is CASSSGTGGMGYTF. The DNA for the CDR3 is TGTGCCAGCAGCTCGGGGACAGGGGGAATGGGCTACACCTTC.

The chain couples TRBV6-5 to TRBJ2-5, with D perhaps matching TRBD2 (5 bases). Looked up from germline, CDR1 is MNHEY and CDR2 is SVGAGI. The CDR3 covers 15 residues. The germline V and J ends were trimmed by 6 bases and 3 bases, with 17 bases remaining between them. The CDR3 sequence: CASSRVRDSKETQYF. For the CDR3, the DNA is TGTGCCAGCAGCCGAGTGAGGGATTCAAAAGAGACCCAGTACTTC.

This clone was seen a few times. This sequence joins TRBV25-1 and TRBJ1-1, with D hard to call. V lost 2 bases to trimming and J lost 6 bases, with 13 bases between them. Germline loops: CDR1 MGHDK, CDR2 SYGVNS. This CDR3 is 14 amino acids long. The CDR3 loop is CASSENPGRAEAFF. The DNA for the CDR3 is TGTGCCAGCAGTGAAAATCCGGGTCGGGCTGAAGCTTTCTTT.

This sequence joins TRBV7-3 and TRBJ2-7; perhaps TRBD2 as D (6 bases). CDR3 length: 15 amino acids. CDR1 SGHTA and CDR2 FQGTGA come from the germline V gene. V lost 1 base to trimming and J lost 5 bases, with 15 bases between them. The CDR3 region has the DNA TGTGCCAGCAGCTTAAACTCCCCGGGGGTGGACGAGCAGTACTTC. Its protein is CASSLNSPGVDEQYF.

The chain couples TRBV12-3 or TRBV12-4 to TRBJ2-7; 7 nucleotides line up with TRBD1. The CDR3 is made up of 13 amino acids. The trim removed 6 bases at V and 2 bases at J, leaving 4 bases unmatched. The CDR3: CASRTGQTYEQYF. The DNA of the CDR3 is TGTGCCAGCAGGACAGGGCAAACCTACGAGCAGTACTTC.

In this sample, this clone turned up a few times. The rearrangement joins TRBV11-3 to TRBJ2-7; D uncertain. This CDR3 has 12 amino acids. CDR1 and CDR2 (germline): SGHNT, YENEEA. The V and J ends lost 0 bases and 7 bases respectively, with 7 bases between them. CDR3 loop: CASSLETQEQYF. DNA of the CDR3: TGTGCCAGCAGCTTAGAAACGCAGGAGCAGTACTTC.

CDR3 amino acids: CASSELYLAQAFF. CDR3 in DNA: TGTGCCAGCAGTGAGCTTTATCTTGCCCAAGCTTTCTTT. The rearrangement uses TRBV6-6 and TRBJ1-1; D unclear. Germline loops: CDR1 MNHNY, CDR2 SVGAGI (reference sequence). The V gene lost 5 bases and the J gene lost 9 bases, with 16 bases spanning the gap. The CDR3 runs to 13 residues.

The rearrangement uses TRBV10-3 and TRBJ1-5; D perhaps matches TRBD1 (6 bases). This CDR3 has 13 residues. Trimming removed 10 bases from V and 1 base from J, with 11 bases in between. CDR1 and CDR2 from the germline V gene are ENHRY and SYGVKD. CDR3 in DNA: TGTGCCAGCCGGACAGACAGCAATCAGCCCCAGCATTTT. It codes for CASRTDSNQPQHF.

This clone was counted between two and nine times. V is TRBV5-4 and J is TRBJ1-6, with D perhaps TRBD1 (6 bases). The CDR3 has 13 amino acids. V dropped 4 bases and J dropped 8 bases, with 10 bases sitting between them. In germline, CDR1 is SGHNT, CDR2 YYREEE (reference sequence). CDR3 in DNA: TGTGCCAGCAGCGTCGACAGGTATTCACCCCTCCACTTT. Its protein product is CASSVDRYSPLHF.

The V and J genes are TRBV5-6 and TRBJ1-3; D is unresolved. There are 13 residues in the CDR3. Germline-derived CDR1 and CDR2 are SGHDT and YYEEEE. Trimming cost V 5 bases and J 5 bases, with 11 bases left between them. CDR3 sequence: CASSREVRNTIYF. The CDR3 DNA is TGTGCCAGCAGTCGGGAGGTGAGAAACACCATATATTTT.

V and J are TRBV25-1 and TRBJ1-2, with 9 positions matching TRBD1. The germline V gene encodes CDR1 MGHDK and CDR2 SYGVNS. The V segment lost 6 bases and the J segment 5 bases; nucleotides outside the gene matches: 10. The CDR3 length is 15 residues. CDR3 amino acids: CASSPPGQGWYGYTF. The DNA for the CDR3 is TGTGCCAGCAGCCCTCCCGGACAGGGGTGGTATGGCTACACCTTC.

The rearrangement uses TRBV6-2 or TRBV6-3 and TRBJ2-7; D unclear. The V and J ends lost 3 bases and 0 bases respectively, with 12 bases between them. CDR3 length: 15 residues. Germline values: CDR1 MNHEY, CDR2 SVGEGT. CDR3: CASSYAEDASYEQYF. CDR3 bases: TGTGCCAGCAGTTATGCTGAGGATGCCTCCTACGAGCAGTACTTC.

In its sample, this clone was seen once. CDR3 coding DNA: TGTGCCATCAGTGCCGAACAGGGGGCGGTGGGTCAGCCCCAGCATTTT. As protein: CAISAEQGAVGQPQHF. J is TRBJ1-5 and V is TRBV10-3, with 9 bases identical to TRBD1. The CDR3 is 16 amino acids. Losses at the gene ends were 4 bases for V and 6 bases for J; bases not matched to a gene: 10. Germline values: CDR1 ENHRY, CDR2 SYGVKD.

The rearrangement links TRBV4-3 to TRBJ1-5; 8 nucleotides match TRBD1. Germline V gene lookup returns CDR1 LGHNA and CDR2 YSLEER. This CDR3 contains 14 residues. V lost 0 bases to trimming and J lost 7 bases; unmatched junction nucleotides: 2. CDR3 loop: CASSQDGQGQPQHF. The CDR3 region has the DNA TGCGCCAGCAGCCAAGATGGACAGGGCCAGCCCCAGCATTTT.

This chain joins TRBV19 and TRBJ1-2, with TRBD1 identical over 8 bases. V lost 5 bases to trimming and J lost 5 bases; unmatched junction nucleotides: 7. The CDR3 consists of 14 residues. CDR1 and CDR2 from the germline V gene are LNHDA and SQIVND (reference sequence). The CDR3 region has the DNA TGTGCCAGTAGTTCACAGGACAGGGCGTATGGCTACACCTTC. Amino acids: CASSSQDRAYGYTF.

The chain is built from TRBV12-3 or TRBV12-4 and TRBJ2-7; unclear D gene. The CDR3 contains 11 residues. The V end lost 5 bases, the J end lost 9 bases, and 11 bases lay between the germline ends. CDR3 coding DNA: TGTGCCAGCAGTCACGGTATGTGGCAGTACTTC. Translating gives CASSHGMWQYF.

The V gene is TRBV19, the J gene TRBJ1-1, with D maybe TRBD1 (6 bases). There are 16 residues in the CDR3. CDR1 LNHDA and CDR2 SQIVND come from the germline V gene (reference sequence). Trimming pared 2 bases from V and 5 bases from J, leaving 18 bases between. The CDR3 DNA reads TGTGCCAGTAGTATACTCACGACAGGAAGTGAAACTGAAGCTTTCTTT. It is translated as CASSILTTGSETEAFF.

The chain uses TRBV18 and TRBJ2-5; 10 nucleotides agree with TRBD1. The V gene's germline CDR1 is KGHSH and CDR2 LQKENI. This CDR3 contains 15 residues. V lost 6 bases and J lost 4; bases outside the gene matches: 8. The CDR3 spells CASSATGGISETQYF. The CDR3 nucleotides read TGTGCCAGCTCCGCGACAGGGGGCATATCAGAGACCCAGTACTTC. Complete variable domain (other parts from reference TRBV18 and TRBJ2-5): NAGVMQNPRHLVRRRGQEARLRCSPMKGHSHVYWYRQLPEEGLKFMVYLQKENIIDESGMPKERFSAEFPKEGPSILRIQQVVRGDSAAYFCASSATGGISETQYFGPGTRLLVL.